The present TCR beta chain was sequenced within a study of Graves' ophthalmopathy and Graves' hyperthyroidism. As to this clonotype: The antigen is undetermined.

General study points: Blood repertoires reportedly contained most expanded thyroid clonotypes above 0.001 frequency.

This CDR3 spans 14 amino acids. Trimming removed 6 bases from V and 8 bases from J; junction bases left unmatched: 11. CDR1 is SNHLY, CDR2 FYNNEI, per germline. RNA transcripts were the template, and TCR beta CDR3 regions were amplified from them. HTBI primers served in a first-round RT-PCR, which a second-round multiplex PCR followed. TCRdb analysed the multiplex PCR reads with MiXCR anew, one entry per CDR3 protein. Of 200,000 to 250,000 distinct CDR3 sequences listed, approximately 29% are singletons. The genes are TRBV2 and TRBJ1-1; 8 bases line up with TRBD1. Sample: peripheral blood. The receptor was isolated from a man aged 45-60 years with Graves' ophthalmopathy. The CDR3 nucleotides are TGTGCCAGCAGAGCGGACAGGGTTGGGGAAGAAGCTTTCTTT. Its protein is CASRADRVGEEAFF.